This entry lists 14 T cell receptor beta chains sequenced from one sample in a study of T cell changes during pregnancy in multiple sclerosis (dated by TCRdb to between 2018 and 2021). The library was prepared using the immunoSEQ multiplex PCR assay. What TCRdb holds here is the immuneACCESS table cut down to in-frame rearrangements. Part of the clones is not present; checked against another copy, under half of the missing clones reflect an unresolved V gene, and the others are unexplained. This sample has some 60,000 clones in its table, and about 91% of those were observed once. Around 0.85% of the sample belongs to the ten largest clones. This material consisted of peripheral blood, taken before pregnancy. All receptors come from a female donor with multiple sclerosis, enrolled in a pregnancy study.

V is TRBV6-5 and J is TRBJ1-1; 8 bases fit TRBD1. The CDR3 has 14 amino acids. The V and J ends lost 7 bases and 3 bases, in that order; junction bases with no gene match: 7. Germline lookup yields CDR1 MNHEY and CDR2 SVGAGI. The CDR3 DNA follows: TGTGCCAGCACCCGGACAGGGAGCCACACTGAAGCTTTCTTT. Its translation is CASTRTGSHTEAFF.

CDR3 in DNA: TGTGCCAGCAGCTTAGCGAACTATAACACCGGGGAGCTGTTTTTT. Protein sequence: CASSLANYNTGELFF. The chain links TRBV7-2 to TRBJ2-2; D unresolved. Germline V gives CDR1 SGHTA, CDR2 FQGNSA. Trimming took off 0 bases at V and 2 bases at J, with 7 bases between the two ends. This CDR3 is built from 15 residues.

The rearrangement links TRBV11-2 to TRBJ2-1, with TRBD2 matching over 10 bases. J was trimmed by 9 bases and V by 3 bases; bases with no gene match: 5. Germline V gene sequence: CDR1 SGHAT, CDR2 FQNNGV. The CDR3 totals 14 residues. CDR3 DNA sequence: TGTGCCAGCAGCTTGGAGCGGGGGGGCGTTGAGCAGTTCTTC. It yields the protein CASSLERGGVEQFF.

J is TRBJ1-5 and V is TRBV19; D is ambiguous. The V gene's germline CDR1 is LNHDA and CDR2 SQIVND (reference sequence). CDR3 size: 13 residues. With 2 bases removed from V and 3 bases from J, the gap between germline ends came to 5 bases. The CDR3 DNA follows: TGTGCCAGTAGTATAACAGTCAATCAGCCCCAGCATTTT. Translating it yields CASSITVNQPQHF.

The V gene is TRBV11-2, the J gene TRBJ2-7; no clear D. In germline, CDR1 is SGHAT, CDR2 FQNNGV. There are 12 residues in the CDR3. V was pared by 5 bases and J by 10 bases, with 15 bases between. CDR3 sequence (DNA): TGTGCCAGCAGCCCCGGTTTTCAGGCACAGTACTTC. This translates into CASSPGFQAQYF.

This sequence joins TRBV6-4 and TRBJ1-1, with 7 bases identical to TRBD1. CDR1 is MRHNA and CDR2 is SNTAGT in the germline V gene. This CDR3 has 12 residues. Trimming at V came to 4 bases and at J to 5 bases, leaving 1 base not matched to a gene. The CDR3 reads CASSVRGTEAFF. Here the CDR3 DNA reads TGTGCCAGCAGTGTCAGGGGGACTGAAGCTTTCTTT.

The chain carries TRBV27 and TRBJ1-5; perhaps TRBD1 as D (5 bases). Germline V gene lookup returns CDR1 MNHEY and CDR2 SMNVEV (reference sequence). This CDR3 has 14 amino acids. V lost 0 bases and J lost 7, with 10 bases in between. The CDR3 DNA sequence: TGTGCCAGCAGTTTATCCGGGGGGAGGCAGCCCCAGCATTTT. Protein sequence: CASSLSGGRQPQHF.

This chain connects TRBV5-1 to TRBJ2-7, with TRBD1 matching 8 bases. From germline, CDR1 is SGHRS and CDR2 YFSETQ. The CDR3 is 16 amino acids. The V gene end was trimmed by 1 base and the J gene end by 2 bases; junction bases not matched to a gene: 8. The CDR3 region is CASSLRGQGAPYEQYF. The CDR3 nucleotides are TGCGCCAGCAGCTTGAGGGGGCAGGGGGCCCCCTACGAGCAGTACTTC.

This clone was counted once. The V and J genes are TRBV19 and TRBJ1-2; TRBD1 matches at 7 bases. Germline CDR1 is LNHDA and CDR2 is SQIVND (reference sequence). The length of the CDR3 is 16 residues. J was trimmed by 3 bases and V by 3 bases; bases with no gene match: 10. The CDR3 region has the DNA TGTGCCAGTAGTATCGAGACAGGGTGGACGTACTATGGCTACACCTTC. It codes for CASSIETGWTYYGYTF.

V is TRBV7-2 and J is TRBJ1-1; weak D call: TRBD1 (6 bases). Trimming stripped 2 bases from V and 1 base from J, with 8 bases between. The CDR3 totals 14 residues. CDR1 and CDR2 (germline): SGHTA, FQGNSA. In DNA form, the CDR3 reads TGTGCCAGCAGCTTACTGGGGGCGAACACTGAAGCTTTCTTT. This sequence encodes CASSLLGANTEAFF. Looking up the rest from reference TRBV7-2 and TRBJ1-1 gives the full variable domain: GAGVSQSPSNKVTEKGKDVELRCDPISGHTALYWYRQSLGQGLEFLIYFQGNSAPDKSGLPSDRFSAERTGGSVSTLTIQRTQQEDSAVYLCASSLLGANTEAFFGQGTRLTVV.

Concerning this clone: One junction end does not reproduce the germline sequence, and a read error may be involved. The chain links TRBV4-3 to TRBJ1-4, with D possibly matching TRBD1 (5 bases). Per the germline V gene, CDR1 is LGHNA and CDR2 is YSLEER. The CDR3 length is 16 residues. DNA for the CDR3: TGCGCCAGCAGTCAAGTTGTGGGGCTCGGAGATGAAAAACTGTTTTTT. Residues: CASSQVVGLGDEKLFF.

The CDR3 protein is CASSAPGLASDTQYF. The CDR3, as DNA: TGTGCCAGCAGTGCTCCGGGACTAGCTTCAGATACGCAGTATTTT. The V gene is TRBV25-1, the J gene TRBJ2-3; 9 bases align to TRBD2. This CDR3 region has 15 residues. The J segment lost 4 bases and the V segment lost 4 bases, leaving 6 bases of the junction unmatched. Germline V CDR1 and CDR2: MGHDK, SYGVNS. The full variable domain, with the rest looked up from reference TRBV25-1 and TRBJ2-3, is EADIYQTPRYLVIGTGKKITLECSQTMGHDKMYWYQQDPGMELHLIHYSYGVNSTEKGDLSSESTVSRIRTEHFPLTLESARPSHTSQYLCASSAPGLASDTQYFGPGTRLTVL.

J is TRBJ2-7 and V is TRBV5-3; perhaps TRBD2 as D (5 bases). TRBV5-3 is placed among ORFs of uncertain function. This CDR3 region has 20 residues. Trimming cost V 0 bases and J 2 bases, with 27 bases left between them. The CDR3 DNA sequence: TGTGCCAGAAGCTTGGGTCAACCCCCCAAACCGGGAAGACTAACCTACGAGCAGTACTTC. Its protein is CARSLGQPPKPGRLTYEQYF.

This sequence joins TRBV7-9 and TRBJ1-4, with 9 positions matching TRBD1. Germline assignment: CDR1 SEHNR and CDR2 FQNEAQ (reference sequence). After removal of 4 bases from V and 13 bases from J, the junction contained 1 base not matched to a gene. The length of the CDR3 is 11 residues. This CDR3 reads CASSSTGGLFF. In nucleotides, the CDR3 is TGTGCCAGCAGCTCGACAGGGGGACTGTTTTTT. Complete variable domain (other parts from reference TRBV7-9 and TRBJ1-4): DTGVSQNPRHKITKRGQNVTFRCDPISEHNRLYWYRQTLGQGPEFLTYFQNEAQLEKSRLLSDRFSAERPKGSFSTLEIQRTEQGDSAMYLCASSSTGGLFFGSGTQLSVL.